This record looks at one T cell receptor beta chain sequence and its context. Its antigen remains unidentified. V lost 1 base, J lost 6 bases, and 10 bases lay in between. The CDR3 loop spans 14 amino acids. Germline CDR1 LGHNA, CDR2 YSLEER. The sample belongs to a study of T cells after yellow fever vaccination. Study-level findings and limits: Contamination by abundant bulk-population clonotypes could be present in FACS-sorted repertoires. Most primary-vaccination clones recurred post-booster (around 95% CD4, just over 85% CD8).

It was through 5'RACE template switching that TCR cDNA was made, with a universal primer site and UMIs added. TCRdb re-analysed the 5' RACE reads in MiXCR, keeping a single row per CDR3 protein. The sample contains 250,000 or so distinct CDR3 sequences, 6.9% of which appear only once. The sequencing here drew on CD4+ T cells sorted from PBMCs, taken 15 days after the yellow fever booster vaccination. This TCR was recovered from a man aged 30-40 years who received the YFV17D yellow fever vaccine. The V gene is TRBV4-3, the J gene TRBJ2-4, with D perhaps matching TRBD2 (5 bases). CDR3 sequence reads: CASSQGWGANIQYF. The CDR3 bases are TGCGCCAGCAGCCAAGGGTGGGGAGCAAACATTCAGTACTTC.